This T cell receptor (beta chain) was obtained from a study of shared clonotypes between healthy human individuals. In the original analysis: Filtering was not the same, since immunoSEQ gave junction-only sequences without quality scores. Data came from immunoSEQ multiplex PCR; TCRdb stores just in-frame clones and leaves some out. That table is the source of V, J and clone size, and D and trimming were worked out from the DNA. The sample lists roughly 1,800,000 clones, about 95% occurring once. The junction had 5 bases not matched to a gene; V was cut back by 4 bases and J by 3 bases. The germline V gene encodes CDR1 ENHRY and CDR2 SYGVKD. The CDR3 loop spans 17 amino acids. Terminally differentiated effector memory CD45RA+ cells were excluded from the naive CD8 cells, which were CD45RO-negative and positively selected for CCR7.

The receptor was isolated from a man aged 18 to 29 in good health. The rearrangement links TRBV10-3 to TRBJ2-3, with 15 bases lining up with TRBD2. The sequenced material came from naive CD8+ T cells sorted from blood. The CDR3 sequence: CAISGTSGGATTDTQYF. CDR3 coding DNA: TGTGCCATCAGTGGGACTAGCGGGGGGGCAACGACAGATACGCAGTATTTT.